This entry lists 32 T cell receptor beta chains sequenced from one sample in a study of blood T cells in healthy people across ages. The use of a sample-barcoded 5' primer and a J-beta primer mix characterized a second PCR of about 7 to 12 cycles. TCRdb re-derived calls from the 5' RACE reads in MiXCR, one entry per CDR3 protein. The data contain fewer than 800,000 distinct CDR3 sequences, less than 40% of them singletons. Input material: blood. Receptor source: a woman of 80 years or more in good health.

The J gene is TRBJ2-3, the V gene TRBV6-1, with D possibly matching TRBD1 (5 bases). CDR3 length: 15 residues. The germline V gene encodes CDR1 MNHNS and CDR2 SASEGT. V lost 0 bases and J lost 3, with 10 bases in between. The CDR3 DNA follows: TGTGCCAGCAGTGAAGCTCTTACAGGAACAGATACGCAGTATTTT. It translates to CASSEALTGTDTQYF.

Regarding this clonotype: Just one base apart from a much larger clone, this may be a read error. The CDR3 region has the DNA TGTGCCAGCAGTCAACTTGGGGGGCAGTACTTC. This encodes CASSQLGGQYF. The rearrangement uses TRBV28 and TRBJ2-5, with D possibly TRBD2 on 6 matching bases. Germline V gene data show CDR1 as MDHEN and CDR2 as SYDVKM. V lost 5 bases and J lost 11, with 12 bases in between. This CDR3 has 11 amino acids. Combining the CDR3 with reference TRBV28 and TRBJ2-5 gives the whole variable domain DVKVTQSSRYLVKRTGEKVFLECVQDMDHENMFWYRQDPGLGLRLIYFSYDVKMKEKGDIPEGYSVSREKKERFSLILESASTNQTSMYLCASSQLGGQYFGPGTRLLVL.

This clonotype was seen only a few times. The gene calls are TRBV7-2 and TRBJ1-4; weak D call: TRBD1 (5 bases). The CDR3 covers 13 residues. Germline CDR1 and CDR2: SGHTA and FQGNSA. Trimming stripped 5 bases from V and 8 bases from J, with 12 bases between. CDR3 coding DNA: TGTGCCAGCAGCCGAGGGACCGGCGAAAAACTGTTTTTT. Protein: CASSRGTGEKLFF.

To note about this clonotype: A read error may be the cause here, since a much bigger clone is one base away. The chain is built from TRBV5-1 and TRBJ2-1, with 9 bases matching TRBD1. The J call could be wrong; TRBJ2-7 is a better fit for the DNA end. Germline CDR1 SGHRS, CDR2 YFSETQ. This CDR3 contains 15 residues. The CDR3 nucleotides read TGCGCCAGCAGGCTCACGGGACAGGGCTACAATGAGCAGTACTTC. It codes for CASRLTGQGYNEQYF.

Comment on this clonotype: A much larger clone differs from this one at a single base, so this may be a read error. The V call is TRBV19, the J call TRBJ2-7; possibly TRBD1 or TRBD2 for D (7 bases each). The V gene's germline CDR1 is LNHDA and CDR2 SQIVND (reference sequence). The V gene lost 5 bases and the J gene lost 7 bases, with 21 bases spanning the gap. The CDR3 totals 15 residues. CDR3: CASSPEGVRGGEQYF. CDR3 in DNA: TGTGCCAGTAGTCCCGAGGGTGTCAGGGGGGGTGAGCAGTACTTC.

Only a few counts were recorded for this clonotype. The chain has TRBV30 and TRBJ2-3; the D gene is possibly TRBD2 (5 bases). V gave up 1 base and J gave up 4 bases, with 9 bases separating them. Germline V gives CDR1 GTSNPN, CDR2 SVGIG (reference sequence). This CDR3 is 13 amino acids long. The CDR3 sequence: CAWSDLAPDTQYF. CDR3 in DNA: TGTGCCTGGAGTGATCTAGCCCCAGATACGCAGTATTTT. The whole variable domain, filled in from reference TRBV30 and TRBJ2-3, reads SQTIHQWPATLVQPVGSPLSLECTVEGTSNPNLYWYRQAAGRGLQLLFYSVGIGQISSEVPQNLSASRPQDRQFILSSKKLLLSDSGFYLCAWSDLAPDTQYFGPGTRLTVL.

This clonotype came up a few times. The CDR3 coding sequence is TGCAGCGTTGAAGATGAAGGGGGCTATGGCTACACCTTC. Translation gives CSVEDEGGYGYTF. V gene TRBV29-1 combines with J gene TRBJ1-2; D possibly corresponds to TRBD1 (6 bases). The V and J ends lost 0 bases and 4 bases respectively, with 9 bases between them. This CDR3 spans 13 amino acids. Germline lookup yields CDR1 SQVTM and CDR2 ANQGSEA.

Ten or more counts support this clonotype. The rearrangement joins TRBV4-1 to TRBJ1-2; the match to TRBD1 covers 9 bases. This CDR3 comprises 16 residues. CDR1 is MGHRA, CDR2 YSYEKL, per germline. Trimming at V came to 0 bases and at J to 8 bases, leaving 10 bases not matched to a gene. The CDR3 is CASSQDETGGFGGYTF. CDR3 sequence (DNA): TGCGCCAGCAGCCAAGATGAGACAGGGGGGTTCGGGGGCTACACCTTC.

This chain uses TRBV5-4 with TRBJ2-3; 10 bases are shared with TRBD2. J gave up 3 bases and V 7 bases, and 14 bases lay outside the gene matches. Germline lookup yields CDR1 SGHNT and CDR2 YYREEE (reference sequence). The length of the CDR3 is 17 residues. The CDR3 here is CASRGPAGGLVTDTQYF. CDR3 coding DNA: TGTGCCAGCCGGGGCCCAGCGGGGGGGCTCGTTACAGATACGCAGTATTTT.

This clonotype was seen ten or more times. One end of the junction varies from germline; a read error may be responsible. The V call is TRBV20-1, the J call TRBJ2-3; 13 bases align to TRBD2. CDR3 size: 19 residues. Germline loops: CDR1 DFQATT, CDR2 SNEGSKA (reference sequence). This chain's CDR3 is CSARGLGLAGVASTDTQYF. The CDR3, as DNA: TGCAGTGCCAGAGGTCTTGGACTAGCGGGAGTCGCTAGCACAGATACGCAGTATTTT.

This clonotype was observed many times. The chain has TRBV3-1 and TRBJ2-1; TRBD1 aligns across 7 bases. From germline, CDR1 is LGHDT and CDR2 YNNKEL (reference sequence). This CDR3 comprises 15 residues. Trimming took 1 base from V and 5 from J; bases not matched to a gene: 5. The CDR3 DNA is TGTGCCAGCAGCCAAGGACAGGGTGCCCACAATGAGCAGTTCTTC. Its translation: CASSQGQGAHNEQFF.

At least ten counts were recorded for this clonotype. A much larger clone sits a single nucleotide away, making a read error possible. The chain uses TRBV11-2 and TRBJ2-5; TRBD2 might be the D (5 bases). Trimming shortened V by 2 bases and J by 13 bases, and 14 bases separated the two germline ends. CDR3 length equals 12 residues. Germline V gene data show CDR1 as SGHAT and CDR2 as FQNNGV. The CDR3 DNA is TGTGCCAGCAGCTTATTAACTAGTTATCCGTACTTC. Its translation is CASSLLTSYPYF.

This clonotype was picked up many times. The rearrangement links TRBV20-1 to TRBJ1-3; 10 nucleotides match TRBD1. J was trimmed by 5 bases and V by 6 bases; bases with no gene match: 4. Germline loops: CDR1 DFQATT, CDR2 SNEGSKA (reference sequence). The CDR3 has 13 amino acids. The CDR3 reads CSARTGGRNTIYF. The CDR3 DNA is TGCAGTGCGAGGACAGGGGGGCGAAACACCATATATTTT.

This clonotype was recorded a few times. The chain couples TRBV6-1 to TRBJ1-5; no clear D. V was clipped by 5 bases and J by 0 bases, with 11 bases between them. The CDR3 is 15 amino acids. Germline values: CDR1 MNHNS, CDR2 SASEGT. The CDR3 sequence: CASSYIGNSNQPQHF. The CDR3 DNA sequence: TGTGCCAGCAGTTATATTGGGAATAGCAATCAGCCCCAGCATTTT.

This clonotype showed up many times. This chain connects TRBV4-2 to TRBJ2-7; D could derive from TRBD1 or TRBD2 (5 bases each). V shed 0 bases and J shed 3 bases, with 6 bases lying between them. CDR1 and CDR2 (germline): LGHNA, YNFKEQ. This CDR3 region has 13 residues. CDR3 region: CASSQDGGYEQYF. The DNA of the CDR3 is TGTGCCAGCAGCCAAGATGGGGGCTACGAGCAGTACTTC.

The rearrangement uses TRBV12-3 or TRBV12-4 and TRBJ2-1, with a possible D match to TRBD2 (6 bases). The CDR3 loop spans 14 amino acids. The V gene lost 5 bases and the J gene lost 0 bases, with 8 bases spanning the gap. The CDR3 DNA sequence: TGTGCCAGCAGTGAAGCGGGCTCCTACAATGAGCAGTTCTTC. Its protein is CASSEAGSYNEQFF.

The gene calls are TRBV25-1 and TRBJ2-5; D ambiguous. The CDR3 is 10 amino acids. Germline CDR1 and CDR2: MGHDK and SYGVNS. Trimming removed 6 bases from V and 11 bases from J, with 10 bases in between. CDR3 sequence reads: CASSLGEQYF. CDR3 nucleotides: TGTGCCAGCAGCCTCGGTGAGCAGTACTTC. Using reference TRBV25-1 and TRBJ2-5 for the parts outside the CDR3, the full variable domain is EADIYQTPRYLVIGTGKKITLECSQTMGHDKMYWYQQDPGMELHLIHYSYGVNSTEKGDLSSESTVSRIRTEHFPLTLESARPSHTSQYLCASSLGEQYFGPGTRLLVL.

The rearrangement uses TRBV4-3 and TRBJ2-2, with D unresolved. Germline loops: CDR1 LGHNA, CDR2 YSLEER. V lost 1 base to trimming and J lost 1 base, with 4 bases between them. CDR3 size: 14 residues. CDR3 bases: TGCGCCAGCAGCCAAGTATTGAACACCGGGGAGCTGTTTTTT. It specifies CASSQVLNTGELFF.

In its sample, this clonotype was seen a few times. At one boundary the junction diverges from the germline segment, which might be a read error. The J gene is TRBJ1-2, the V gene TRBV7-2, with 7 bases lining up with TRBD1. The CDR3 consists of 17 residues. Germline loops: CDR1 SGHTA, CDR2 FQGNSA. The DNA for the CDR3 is TGTGCCAGCAGCGTCAGACAGGGACAACAGTCTAACTATGGCCACACCTTC. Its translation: CASSVRQGQQSNYGHTF. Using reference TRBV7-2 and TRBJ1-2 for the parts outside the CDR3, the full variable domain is GAGVSQSPSNKVTEKGKDVELRCDPISGHTALYWYRQSLGQGLEFLIYFQGNSAPDKSGLPSDRFSAERTGGSVSTLTIQRTQQEDSAVYLCASSVRQGQQSNYGHTFGSGTRLTVV.

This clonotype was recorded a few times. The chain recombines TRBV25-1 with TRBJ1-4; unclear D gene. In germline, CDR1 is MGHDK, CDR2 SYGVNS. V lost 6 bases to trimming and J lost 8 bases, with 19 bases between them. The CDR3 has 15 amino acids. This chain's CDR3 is CASSYTAKRREKLFF. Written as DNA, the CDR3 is TGTGCCAGCAGCTATACGGCCAAGAGGAGGGAAAAACTGTTTTTT.

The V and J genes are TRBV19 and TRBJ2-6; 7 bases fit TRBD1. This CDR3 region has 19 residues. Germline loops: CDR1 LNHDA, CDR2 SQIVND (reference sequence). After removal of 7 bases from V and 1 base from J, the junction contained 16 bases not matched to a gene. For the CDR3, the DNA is TGTGCCAGTAATCTGAGTCCGACAGGGTTCGGGTCTGGGGCCAACGTCCTGACTTTC. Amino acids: CASNLSPTGFGSGANVLTF.

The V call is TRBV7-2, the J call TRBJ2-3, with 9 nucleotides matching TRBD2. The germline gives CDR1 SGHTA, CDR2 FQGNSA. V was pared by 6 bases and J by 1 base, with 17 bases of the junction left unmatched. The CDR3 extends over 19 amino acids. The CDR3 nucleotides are TGTGCCAGCAGACCGGGCTGGGCGGGGGGGCCTCTCGGCACAGATACGCAGTATTTT. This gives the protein CASRPGWAGGPLGTDTQYF.

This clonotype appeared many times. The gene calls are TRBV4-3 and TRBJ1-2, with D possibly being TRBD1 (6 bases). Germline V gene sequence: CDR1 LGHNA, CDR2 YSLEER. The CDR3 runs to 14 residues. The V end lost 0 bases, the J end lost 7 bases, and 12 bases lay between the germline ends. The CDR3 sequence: CASSQDPGGSGYTF. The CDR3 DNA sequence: TGCGCCAGCAGCCAAGATCCCGGGGGCTCTGGCTACACCTTC.

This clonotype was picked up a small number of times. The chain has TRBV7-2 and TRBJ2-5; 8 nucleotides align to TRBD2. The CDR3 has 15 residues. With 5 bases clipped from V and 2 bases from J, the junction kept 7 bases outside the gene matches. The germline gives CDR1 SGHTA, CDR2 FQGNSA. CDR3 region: CASSPTSGPQETQYF. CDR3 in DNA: TGTGCCAGCAGCCCTACTAGCGGTCCTCAAGAGACCCAGTACTTC.

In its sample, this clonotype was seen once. The CDR3 DNA sequence: TGTGCCATCAGTGAGTCCAGGGGGACCGGGGAGCTGTTTTTT. Translating it yields CAISESRGTGELFF. The chain recombines TRBV10-3 with TRBJ2-2, with TRBD1 matching 7 bases. Germline CDR1 is ENHRY and CDR2 is SYGVKD. CDR3 size: 14 residues. The ends lost 0 bases at V and 5 bases at J; junction bases unmatched: 0.

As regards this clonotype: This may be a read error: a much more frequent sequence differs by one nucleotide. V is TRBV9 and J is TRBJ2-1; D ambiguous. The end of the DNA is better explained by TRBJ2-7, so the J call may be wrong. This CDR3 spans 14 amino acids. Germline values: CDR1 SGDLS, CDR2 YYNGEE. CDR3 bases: TGTGCCAGCAGCGTTTCCGTCTCCTACAATGAGCAGTACTTC. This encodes CASSVSVSYNEQYF.

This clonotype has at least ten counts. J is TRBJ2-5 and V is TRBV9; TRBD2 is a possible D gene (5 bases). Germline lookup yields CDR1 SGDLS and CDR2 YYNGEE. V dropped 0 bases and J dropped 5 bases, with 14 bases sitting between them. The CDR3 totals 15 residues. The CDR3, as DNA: TGTGCCAGCAGCGTAGGAATCGGGGAGATGGAGACCCAGTACTTC. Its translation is CASSVGIGEMETQYF. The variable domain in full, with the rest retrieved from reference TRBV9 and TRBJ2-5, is DSGVTQTPKHLITATGQRVTLRCSPRSGDLSVYWYQQSLDQGLQFLIQYYNGEERAKGNILERFSAQQFPDLHSELNLSSLELGDSALYFCASSVGIGEMETQYFGPGTRLLVL.

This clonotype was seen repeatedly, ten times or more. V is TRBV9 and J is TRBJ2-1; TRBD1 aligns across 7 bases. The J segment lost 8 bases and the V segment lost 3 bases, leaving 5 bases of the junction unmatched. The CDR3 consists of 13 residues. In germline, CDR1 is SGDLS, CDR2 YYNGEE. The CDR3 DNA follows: TGTGCCAGCAGCGGGAACAGGGGCGATGAGCAGTTCTTC. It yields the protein CASSGNRGDEQFF.

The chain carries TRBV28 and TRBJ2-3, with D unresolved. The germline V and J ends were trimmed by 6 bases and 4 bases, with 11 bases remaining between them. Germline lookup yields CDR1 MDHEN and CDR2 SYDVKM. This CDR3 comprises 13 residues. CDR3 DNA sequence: TGTGCCAGCAGGGAACAAAAGGCAGATACGCAGTATTTT. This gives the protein CASREQKADTQYF.

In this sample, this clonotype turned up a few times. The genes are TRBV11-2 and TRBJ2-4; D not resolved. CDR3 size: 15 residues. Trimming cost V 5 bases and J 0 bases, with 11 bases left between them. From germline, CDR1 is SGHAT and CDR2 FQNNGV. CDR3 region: CASSLGSLAKNIQYF. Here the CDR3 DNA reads TGTGCCAGCAGCCTGGGAAGTCTAGCCAAAAACATTCAGTACTTC.

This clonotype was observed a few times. CDR3: CASSFTGVNTEAFF. CDR3 sequence (DNA): TGTGCCAGCAGTTTTACAGGGGTGAACACTGAAGCTTTCTTT. The genes are TRBV5-6 and TRBJ1-1; TRBD1 matches 7 bases. The CDR3 is 14 residues long. Trimming at V came to 5 bases and at J to 0 bases, leaving 4 bases not matched to a gene. Germline V gene data show CDR1 as SGHDT and CDR2 as YYEEEE.

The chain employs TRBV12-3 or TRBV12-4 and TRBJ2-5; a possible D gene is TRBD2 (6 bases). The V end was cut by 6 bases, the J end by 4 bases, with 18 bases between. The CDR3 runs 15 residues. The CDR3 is CASRLGLIKGETQYF. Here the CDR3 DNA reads TGTGCCAGCAGATTGGGACTCATTAAAGGAGAGACCCAGTACTTC.